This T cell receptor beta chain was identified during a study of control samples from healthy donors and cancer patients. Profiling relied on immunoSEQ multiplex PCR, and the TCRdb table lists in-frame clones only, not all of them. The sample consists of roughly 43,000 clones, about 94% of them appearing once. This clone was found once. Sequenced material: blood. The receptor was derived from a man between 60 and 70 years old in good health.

DNA of the CDR3: TGTGCCAGCAGCTTGGGGGCCAGGGGGCGCGGGGACACTGAAGCTTTCTTT. Its translation is CASSLGARGRGDTEAFF. The chain joins TRBV5-4 to TRBJ1-1; 8 positions match TRBD1. J gave up 3 bases and V 0 bases, and 10 bases lay outside the gene matches. CDR1 and CDR2 (germline): SGHNT, YYREEE (reference sequence). CDR3 size: 17 residues.